Presented here are 18 T cell receptor beta chains from one specimen sequenced in a study of blood T cell repertoires in COVID-19. This table comes from immunoSEQ multiplex PCR, and its TCRdb copy is limited to in-frame clones, with some not included. The sample holds roughly 350,000 clones, about 90% seen once. Source material: peripheral blood. The receptors here all came from a woman under 30 who had recovered from COVID-19.

This chain uses TRBV19 with TRBJ1-5, with D possibly matching TRBD1 (5 bases). V lost 0 bases to trimming and J lost 4 bases, with 7 bases between them. There are 14 residues in the CDR3. The germline V gene has CDR1 LNHDA and CDR2 SQIVND (reference sequence). The CDR3: CASSIDGGNQPQHF. Written as DNA, the CDR3 is TGTGCCAGTAGTATAGACGGGGGGAATCAGCCCCAGCATTTT.

The chain joins TRBV19 to TRBJ1-1; maybe TRBD1 (6 bases). This CDR3 spans 14 amino acids. The V gene lost 3 bases and the J gene lost 3 bases, with 11 bases spanning the gap. Germline V gene lookup returns CDR1 LNHDA and CDR2 SQIVND (reference sequence). The CDR3 region is CASSIGTRDTEAFF. The DNA of the CDR3 is TGTGCCAGTAGTATCGGGACACGAGACACTGAAGCTTTCTTT.

The chain combines TRBV25-1 with TRBJ2-2; the D gene is possibly TRBD2 (6 bases). Germline CDR1 MGHDK, CDR2 SYGVNS. This CDR3 has 15 residues. Trimming removed 4 bases at V and 5 bases at J, with 14 bases between. The CDR3 spells CASSVLQGGTGELFF. The CDR3 DNA sequence: TGTGCCAGCAGTGTACTTCAGGGAGGTACCGGGGAGCTGTTTTTT.

The chain recombines TRBV19 with TRBJ1-1, with unresolved D. From germline, CDR1 is LNHDA and CDR2 SQIVND (reference sequence). Deletions cut 6 bases from V and 2 bases from J, with 7 bases between. The CDR3 contains 12 residues. The DNA of the CDR3 is TGTGCCAGTAGCCCATTCAACACTGAAGCTTTCTTT. Protein: CASSPFNTEAFF.

This CDR3 reads CASSPGDKVDFHYNEQFF. CDR3 coding DNA: TGTGCCAGCAGCCCCGGGGACAAAGTTGATTTTCACTACAATGAGCAGTTCTTC. The V gene is TRBV11-2, the J gene TRBJ2-1, with D perhaps TRBD1 (6 bases). The CDR3 consists of 18 residues. V gave up 5 bases and J gave up 3 bases, with 23 bases separating them. Germline CDR1 and CDR2: SGHAT and FQNNGV.

This clone was recorded only once. The V call is TRBV6-5, the J call TRBJ2-1, with 11 bases that match TRBD2. J gave up 8 bases and V 0 bases, and 6 bases lay outside the gene matches. The CDR3 runs 16 residues. The germline V gene has CDR1 MNHEY and CDR2 SVGAGI. In DNA, the CDR3 is TGTGCCAGCAGTTACTCGAGACTAGCGGGACGCGATGAGCAGTTCTTC. Amino acids: CASSYSRLAGRDEQFF.

The genes are TRBV6-2 or TRBV6-3 and TRBJ1-5; 7 nucleotides align to TRBD1. CDR1 is MNHEY and CDR2 is SVGEGT in the germline V gene. The J segment lost 0 bases and the V segment lost 4 bases, leaving 15 bases of the junction unmatched. This CDR3 has 19 residues. CDR3 region: CASSSGQPMPWNSNQPQHF. The CDR3 nucleotides are TGTGCCAGCAGTTCGGGACAGCCTATGCCTTGGAATAGCAATCAGCCCCAGCATTTT.

This sequence joins TRBV14 and TRBJ2-7, with D tentatively TRBD1 (6 bases). This CDR3 is 16 amino acids long. From germline, CDR1 is SGHDN and CDR2 FVKESK. V was trimmed by 0 bases and J by 6 bases, leaving 18 bases between them. The CDR3 reads CASSQDWQGITFEQYV. In DNA, the CDR3 is TGTGCCAGCAGCCAAGATTGGCAGGGGATTACGTTCGAGCAGTACGTC.

The rearrangement links TRBV6-2 or TRBV6-3 to TRBJ2-7; 7 bases match TRBD2. With V trimmed by 5 bases and J by 8 bases, 15 bases remained unmatched. This CDR3 has 15 residues. CDR1 and CDR2 from the germline V gene are MNHEY and SVGEGT. The DNA for the CDR3 is TGTGCCAGCAGTCCCCCGGGAGGTGGTTACGTAAAGCAGTACGTC. This encodes CASSPPGGGYVKQYV.

The chain uses TRBV4-3 and TRBJ1-6; the D is unclear. Between the trimmed V and J ends, which lost 0 bases and 4 bases, there was a span of 7 bases. The germline V gene encodes CDR1 LGHNA and CDR2 YSLEER. The CDR3 length is 15 residues. The CDR3 DNA sequence: TGCGCCAGCAGCCAAGACAGTAAATATAATTCACCCCTCCACTTT. Protein sequence: CASSQDSKYNSPLHF.

This chain joins TRBV18 and TRBJ1-2, with TRBD1 matching over 10 bases. This CDR3 spans 15 amino acids. The V gene's germline CDR1 is KGHSH and CDR2 LQKENI. V was pared by 3 bases and J by 4 bases, with 5 bases of the junction left unmatched. The CDR3 loop is CASSPGTGAGYGYTF. Here the CDR3 DNA reads TGTGCCAGCTCACCTGGGACAGGGGCCGGCTATGGCTACACCTTC.

The sample holds one count of this clone. The V gene is TRBV7-9, the J gene TRBJ1-2; TRBD1 matches 9 bases. V lost 0 bases to trimming and J lost 8 bases; unmatched junction nucleotides: 16. This CDR3 is built from 18 residues. Germline CDR1 and CDR2: SEHNR and FQNEAQ (reference sequence). The DNA of the CDR3 is TGTGCCAGCAGCTTAGCAACGGACAGGGGCAGGTGGACAGGAGGCTACACCTTC. This encodes CASSLATDRGRWTGGYTF.

The V and J genes are TRBV7-9 and TRBJ2-5; D gene uncertain. Germline V gene data show CDR1 as SEHNR and CDR2 as FQNEAQ (reference sequence). Trimming took off 5 bases at V and 5 bases at J, with 15 bases between the two ends. The CDR3 is made up of 14 amino acids. The CDR3 sequence: CASSPSRAMETQYF. In DNA, the CDR3 is TGTGCCAGCAGCCCTAGTCGCGCGATGGAGACCCAGTACTTC.

V and J are TRBV19 and TRBJ1-2, with D perhaps TRBD1 (6 bases). The ends were cut back, 6 bases at V and 2 bases at J, with 13 bases in the middle. The CDR3 length is 14 residues. Germline CDR1 reads LNHDA; CDR2 reads SQIVND (reference sequence). CDR3 protein: CASRLTGANYGYTF. The CDR3 DNA is TGTGCCAGTAGATTGACAGGAGCCAACTATGGCTACACCTTC.

The chain has TRBV5-1 and TRBJ1-3; 11 bases are a match to TRBD1. Germline trimming cut 1 base from V and 4 bases from J; bases unmatched to any gene: 4. The CDR3 covers 16 residues. The germline CDR1 and CDR2 sequences are SGHRS and YFSETQ. CDR3 sequence: CASSLWTGGHGNTIYF. CDR3 nucleotides: TGCGCCAGCAGCTTGTGGACAGGGGGCCACGGAAACACCATATATTTT.

The chain has TRBV9 and TRBJ2-5; 7 bases align to TRBD2. V lost 0 bases and J lost 2; bases outside the gene matches: 1. The CDR3 contains 14 residues. Looked up from germline, CDR1 is SGDLS and CDR2 is YYNGEE. The CDR3 bases are TGTGCCAGCAGCGTAGAAGCGGGACAAGAGACCCAGTACTTC. This translates into CASSVEAGQETQYF.

About this clone: Distinct nucleotide sequences in the sample also encode this CDR3. The rearrangement uses TRBV7-8 and TRBJ2-7; 8 nucleotides align to TRBD2. Germline CDR1 and CDR2: SGHVS and FQNEAQ. V gave up 1 base and J gave up 4 bases; unmatched junction bases: 6. The CDR3 is 15 residues long. The CDR3 loop is CASSLGASGRYEQYV. The DNA of the CDR3 is TGTGCCAGCAGCTTAGGGGCTAGCGGGCGGTACGAGCAGTACGTC.

This chain uses TRBV5-1 with TRBJ2-1, with D maybe TRBD2 (6 bases). With 0 bases removed from V and 9 bases from J, the gap between germline ends came to 19 bases. The CDR3 runs to 16 residues. Germline V CDR1 and CDR2: SGHRS, YFSETQ. CDR3 protein: CASSLAAAQLEGEQFF. For the CDR3, the DNA is TGCGCCAGCAGCTTGGCCGCCGCCCAGCTGGAGGGTGAGCAGTTCTTC.